Presented here are 28 T cell receptor beta chains from one specimen sequenced in a study of regulatory and conventional T cells in RAG deficiency. The sorted conventional CD4+ T cells were CD25-low and CD127-high, with genomic DNA sequenced. TCRdb's copy holds only in-frame clones and misses some; the assay was immunoSEQ multiplex PCR. In the table there are 30,000 to 40,000 clones, around 76% of which are singletons. The same data also went into a second study, on regulatory T cells. This second study says: Primers: 52 TRBV forward and 13 TRBJ reverse.

Sequenced material: CD4+ effector T cells sorted from blood. These receptors were taken from a human donor in good health.

The V and J genes are TRBV27 and TRBJ1-1; TRBD1 aligns across 10 bases. The V segment lost 6 bases and the J segment 5 bases; nucleotides outside the gene matches: 12. The CDR3 sequence is 16 residues long. Germline V lookup: CDR1 MNHEY, CDR2 SMNVEV (reference sequence). For the CDR3, the DNA is TGTGCCAGCAGCCCAGCCCGGGACAGGGGATTTACTGAAGCTTTCTTT. Its protein is CASSPARDRGFTEAFF.

The CDR3 region is CASSLAQAYNEQFF. CDR3 sequence (DNA): TGTGCCAGCAGCTTGGCCCAGGCCTACAATGAGCAGTTCTTC. The gene calls are TRBV5-5 and TRBJ2-1; no clear D. The CDR3 has 14 residues. Germline V lookup: CDR1 SGHKS, CDR2 YYEKEE (reference sequence). Trimming cost V 0 bases and J 2 bases, with 6 bases left between them.

Written as DNA, the CDR3 is TGTGCCAGTAGTCCTCGGACAGGGTATCAGCCCCAGCATTTT. This encodes CASSPRTGYQPQHF. This chain links TRBV19 with TRBJ1-5, with TRBD1 identical over 8 bases. Germline V gives CDR1 LNHDA, CDR2 SQIVND (reference sequence). The CDR3 totals 14 residues. V shed 5 bases and J 5 bases; nucleotides not matched to a gene: 5.

The CDR3 here is CAISSLSGETGELFF. The DNA for the CDR3 is TGTGCCATCAGTTCTCTTAGCGGGGAAACCGGGGAGCTGTTTTTT. The chain links TRBV10-3 to TRBJ2-2; TRBD2 aligns across 8 bases. The CDR3 covers 15 residues. V was pared by 5 bases and J by 5 bases, with 7 bases of the junction left unmatched. Germline lookup yields CDR1 ENHRY and CDR2 SYGVKD.

In its sample, this clone was seen a few times. The chain carries TRBV7-3 and TRBJ2-6; D tentatively reads TRBD1 or TRBD2 (5 bases each). The germline V gene encodes CDR1 SGHTA and CDR2 FQGTGA. The length of the CDR3 is 17 residues. V was cut by 5 bases and J by 0 bases, with 14 bases left in between. DNA of the CDR3: TGTGCCAGCAGCCGTCCGGGACGCACCTCTGGGGCCAACGTCCTGACTTTC. It is translated as CASSRPGRTSGANVLTF.

The table lists this clone with a few counts. The J gene is TRBJ2-2, the V gene TRBV7-2; D call uncertain. V was cut by 6 bases and J by 3 bases, with 5 bases left in between. The CDR3 runs 12 residues. The germline V gene encodes CDR1 SGHTA and CDR2 FQGNSA. In nucleotides, the CDR3 is TGTGCCAGCAGGCCCTACACCGGGGAGCTGTTTTTT. Encoded protein: CASRPYTGELFF.

The V and J genes are TRBV6-1 and TRBJ1-5; TRBD1 matches 9 bases. Germline CDR1 is MNHNS and CDR2 is SASEGT. The junction had 16 bases not matched to a gene; V was cut back by 4 bases and J by 3 bases. There are 19 residues in the CDR3. Here the CDR3 reads CASSARMRLQGAANQPQHF. For the CDR3, the DNA is TGTGCCAGCAGTGCACGAATGAGGCTACAGGGGGCGGCCAATCAGCCCCAGCATTTT.

The gene calls are TRBV27 and TRBJ1-1; D is ambiguous. CDR1 is MNHEY, CDR2 SMNVEV, per germline (reference sequence). This CDR3 has 13 amino acids. The V and J ends lost 7 bases and 1 base respectively, with 10 bases between them. CDR3 loop: CASNSRTNTEAFF. Written as DNA, the CDR3 is TGTGCCAGCAATTCTCGGACGAACACTGAAGCTTTCTTT.

The CDR3, as DNA: TGCGCCAGCAGCAGGACATCACAGGGGCCTGAAGCTTTCTTT. This gives the protein CASSRTSQGPEAFF. The V call is TRBV5-1, the J call TRBJ1-1, with TRBD1 matching over 7 bases. CDR3 length: 14 amino acids. Germline values: CDR1 SGHRS, CDR2 YFSETQ. The V segment lost 4 bases and the J segment 6 bases; nucleotides outside the gene matches: 9.

The chain uses TRBV7-2 and TRBJ1-2; no definite D call. Trimming stripped 5 bases from V and 0 bases from J, with 13 bases between. Germline values: CDR1 SGHTA, CDR2 FQGNSA. The CDR3 extends over 15 amino acids. The DNA of the CDR3 is TGTGCCAGCAGCATGGCTTCGGGAACTAACTATGGCTACACCTTC. It translates to CASSMASGTNYGYTF.

The genes are TRBV6-1 and TRBJ2-7; TRBD1 aligns across 8 bases. Germline values: CDR1 MNHNS, CDR2 SASEGT. The CDR3 has 15 amino acids. Losses at the gene ends were 3 bases for V and 3 bases for J; bases not matched to a gene: 7. CDR3 region: CASSDPGQAIYEQYF. Here the CDR3 DNA reads TGTGCCAGCAGTGATCCGGGACAGGCGATCTACGAGCAGTACTTC.

Here the CDR3 DNA reads TGCGCCAGCAGCCAATTTGGACAGCCCTATGAAAAACTGTTTTTT. Translated, it gives CASSQFGQPYEKLFF. The J gene is TRBJ1-4, the V gene TRBV4-1, with D tentatively TRBD1 (6 bases). The CDR3 spans 15 residues. V was cut by 2 bases and J by 6 bases, with 13 bases left in between. CDR1 and CDR2 (germline): MGHRA, YSYEKL.

The rearrangement joins TRBV2 to TRBJ2-3; 11 nucleotides align to TRBD2. Germline CDR1 SNHLY, CDR2 FYNNEI. This CDR3 region has 17 residues. Unmatched junction bases numbered 4, after V lost 2 bases and J lost 0 bases. For the CDR3, the DNA is TGTGCCAGCAGTGAACCGTCTAGCGGGGGGAGCACAGATACGCAGTATTTT. Protein product: CASSEPSSGGSTDTQYF.

The V call is TRBV5-1, the J call TRBJ1-1; no reliable D call. Germline V gene data show CDR1 as SGHRS and CDR2 as YFSETQ. CDR3 length: 15 residues. Trimming removed 4 bases at V and 1 base at J, with 14 bases between. The chain's CDR3 is CASSPGPGKNTEAFF. In nucleotides, the CDR3 is TGCGCCAGCAGCCCCGGACCGGGGAAGAACACTGAAGCTTTCTTT.

This clone has only one observation. The rearrangement uses TRBV19 and TRBJ1-2; D gene unclear. The CDR3 length is 13 residues. Between the trimmed V and J ends, which lost 0 bases and 8 bases, there was a span of 10 bases. Per the germline V gene, CDR1 is LNHDA and CDR2 is SQIVND (reference sequence). The CDR3 protein is CASSIEPRWGYTF. CDR3 sequence (DNA): TGTGCCAGTAGTATAGAACCGCGCTGGGGCTACACCTTC.

The chain links TRBV5-4 to TRBJ2-2, with 7 bases matching TRBD2. The CDR3 spans 17 residues. Germline V lookup: CDR1 SGHNT, CDR2 YYREEE (reference sequence). V lost 2 bases to trimming and J lost 1 base; unmatched junction nucleotides: 8. This chain's CDR3 is CASSLWLASGNTGELFF. The CDR3 coding sequence is TGTGCCAGCAGCTTATGGTTAGCTAGCGGGAACACCGGGGAGCTGTTTTTT. The complete variable domain, with remaining parts taken from reference TRBV5-4 and TRBJ2-2, reads ETGVTQSPTHLIKTRGQQVTLRCSSQSGHNTVSWYQQALGQGPQFIFQYYREEENGRGNFPPRFSGLQFPNYSSELNVNALELDDSALYLCASSLWLASGNTGELFFGEGSRLTVL.

This CDR3 reads CASSSLIPTADTQYF. The DNA of the CDR3 is TGTGCCAGCAGCTCGTTAATACCCACTGCAGATACGCAGTATTTT. The chain has TRBV11-2 and TRBJ2-3; no clear D. Trimming shortened V by 4 bases and J by 4 bases, and 15 bases separated the two germline ends. The germline CDR1 and CDR2 sequences are SGHAT and FQNNGV. The CDR3 runs to 15 residues.

V is TRBV10-3 and J is TRBJ1-5; D is possibly TRBD1 (5 bases). CDR1 is ENHRY and CDR2 is SYGVKD in the germline V gene. This CDR3 has 13 amino acids. Trimming cost V 4 bases and J 5 bases, with 9 bases left between them. CDR3 in DNA: TGTGCCATCAGTGGAGGGGTGGATCAGCCCCAGCATTTT. It yields the protein CAISGGVDQPQHF.

The V gene is TRBV25-1, the J gene TRBJ2-7; weak D call: TRBD1 (5 bases). V lost 3 bases to trimming and J lost 3 bases, with 12 bases between them. CDR3 length: 14 amino acids. Germline CDR1 is MGHDK and CDR2 is SYGVNS. CDR3 sequence (DNA): TGTGCCAGCAGTGAGGGAACAGGTCGCTACGAGCAGTACTTC. Protein sequence: CASSEGTGRYEQYF.

V usage is TRBV7-2 and J usage is TRBJ2-5; 16 positions match TRBD2. This CDR3 has 17 amino acids. The V segment lost 5 bases and the J segment 5 bases; nucleotides outside the gene matches: 8. In germline, CDR1 is SGHTA, CDR2 FQGNSA. CDR3 loop: CASSPGLAGGRAETQYF. Here the CDR3 DNA reads TGTGCCAGCAGCCCGGGACTAGCGGGGGGGAGGGCGGAGACCCAGTACTTC.

This chain joins TRBV27 and TRBJ2-1; D might be TRBD2 (6 bases). V lost 5 bases and J lost 5, with 16 bases in between. This CDR3 is built from 15 residues. Germline values: CDR1 MNHEY, CDR2 SMNVEV (reference sequence). CDR3 sequence (DNA): TGTGCCAGCAGTCAGGCGGGGCGCTATAACAATGAGCAGTTCTTC. Its protein is CASSQAGRYNNEQFF.

The V and J genes are TRBV10-1 and TRBJ2-3; 10 bases align to TRBD2. The CDR3 is 15 amino acids. Trimming removed 6 bases from V and 2 bases from J; junction bases left unmatched: 5. Looked up from germline, CDR1 is WNHNN and CDR2 is SYGVQD (reference sequence). The CDR3 spells CASRPLAGATDTQYF. The CDR3 DNA follows: TGCGCCAGCAGACCCCTAGCGGGGGCCACAGATACGCAGTATTTT.

This chain connects TRBV5-4 to TRBJ2-5, with TRBD2 identical over 9 bases. There are 17 residues in the CDR3. V lost 5 bases to trimming and J lost 5 bases; unmatched junction nucleotides: 16. The germline gives CDR1 SGHNT, CDR2 YYREEE (reference sequence). The CDR3 sequence is CASSPYGGGGARETQYF. CDR3 nucleotide sequence: TGTGCCAGCAGTCCCTATGGTGGCGGGGGGGCCCGGGAGACCCAGTACTTC.

The V and J genes are TRBV6-6 and TRBJ1-3; D may be TRBD1 (6 bases). Germline loops: CDR1 MNHNY, CDR2 SVGAGI (reference sequence). This CDR3 is 16 amino acids long. Trimming removed 4 bases from V and 0 bases from J, with 13 bases in between. The CDR3 DNA follows: TGTGCCAGCAGTTTGACAGGCCCACACTCTGGAAACACCATATATTTT. This encodes CASSLTGPHSGNTIYF.

The CDR3 region is CASSHRGGVADTQYF. The CDR3 region has the DNA TGTGCCAGCAGCCACCGGGGGGGCGTGGCAGATACGCAGTATTTT. V gene TRBV7-3 combines with J gene TRBJ2-3; 8 nucleotides align to TRBD2. The CDR3 is made up of 15 amino acids. Trimming at V came to 5 bases and at J to 4 bases, leaving 8 bases not matched to a gene. The germline V gene has CDR1 SGHTA and CDR2 FQGTGA.

The CDR3 DNA is TGTGCCAGCTCACCGAGACAGGGTGAGGACACAGATACGCAGTATTTT. It translates to CASSPRQGEDTDTQYF. The genes are TRBV18 and TRBJ2-3; 7 positions match TRBD1. Germline CDR1 is KGHSH and CDR2 is LQKENI. The CDR3 has 16 amino acids. J lost 2 bases, V lost 3 bases, and 8 bases had no gene match.

This clone has just a few counts. V usage is TRBV7-9 and J usage is TRBJ2-7; D is undetermined. The CDR3 consists of 11 residues. V shed 5 bases and J shed 3 bases, with 5 bases lying between them. CDR1 SEHNR and CDR2 FQNEAQ come from the germline V gene (reference sequence). DNA for the CDR3: TGTGCCAGCAGCCCTCTCTACGAGCAGTACTTC. Its translation is CASSPLYEQYF.

J is TRBJ2-5 and V is TRBV7-2; D unclear. V lost 0 bases, J lost 1 base, and 6 bases lay in between. CDR3 length: 14 amino acids. CDR1 and CDR2 from the germline V gene are SGHTA and FQGNSA. Here the CDR3 DNA reads TGTGCCAGCAGCTTAGCGGGTAGCCAAGAGACCCAGTACTTC. Its protein product is CASSLAGSQETQYF.